Detailed here is one T cell receptor beta chain. Its antigen is unknown. The data are from a study of read filtering for tumor transcriptome and immune sequencing. Looking at the study overall: Mean patient age was approximately 66 years, range about 40 to 85; 17 male, 11 to 15 female. Findings of the study overall: Approximately 80% of IR-seq clonotypes had one read, totaling around 3.3% of reads; RNA-seq: about 69% and 49%.

From roughly 390 ng of RNA, a library with molecular barcoded alpha/delta and beta/gamma adaptors was made. TCRdb itself ran the reads through MiXCR, one entry per CDR3 protein. The profile shows 45,000 to 55,000 distinct CDR3 sequences, about 19% of them singletons. Sequences were obtained from a population of CD138-negative cells sorted from bone marrow. The sequence came from a donor at least 40 years old with multiple myeloma.

The CDR3 bases are TGTGCCAGCAGCTTAGGGCAGGGGAGGACTGAAGCTTTCTTT. Encoded protein: CASSLGQGRTEAFF. The rearrangement joins TRBV7-2 to TRBJ1-1, with D maybe TRBD1 (6 bases). In germline, CDR1 is SGHTA, CDR2 FQGNSA. The CDR3 length is 14 residues. V lost 1 base, J lost 5 bases, and 11 bases lay in between.